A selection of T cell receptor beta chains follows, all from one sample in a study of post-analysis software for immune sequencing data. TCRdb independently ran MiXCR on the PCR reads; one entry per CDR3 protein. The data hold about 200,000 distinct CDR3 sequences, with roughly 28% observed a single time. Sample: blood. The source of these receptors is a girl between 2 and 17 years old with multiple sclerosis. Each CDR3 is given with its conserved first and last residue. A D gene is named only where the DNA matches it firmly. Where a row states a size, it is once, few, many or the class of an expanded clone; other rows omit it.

TGTGCCAGCAGTTTAGGGGCAGTAGCTAACTATGGCTACACCTTC | CASSLGAVANYGYTF | TRBV27 | many | . | TRBJ1-2 | 15
TGTGCCAGCAGCTCCCTCCGGGGGAATGAGCAGTTCTTC | CASSSLRGNEQFF | TRBV7-2 | once | . | TRBJ2-1 | 13
TGTGCCAGCAGGCCTACAAGGGGCCTTAGGAACGAGCAGTACTTC | CASRPTRGLRNEQYF | TRBV12-3/TRBV12-4 | . | . | TRBJ2-7 | 15
TGTGCCAGCAGCTTAGTTGTTTCCAATGAGCAGTTCTTC | CASSLVVSNEQFF | TRBV13 | many | . | TRBJ2-1 | 13
TGCAGTGCTAGGTGGCAGGGTAACAACTATGGCTACACCTTC | CSARWQGNNYGYTF | TRBV20-1 | many | . | TRBJ1-2 | 14
TGTGCCAGCAGCACAATCAGGGGAGATACGCAGTATTTT | CASSTIRGDTQYF | TRBV14 | . | . | TRBJ2-3 | 13
TGTGCCAGCAGCTTAGGGGCTGGTAATGAAAAACTGTTTTTT | CASSLGAGNEKLFF | TRBV7-9 | few | . | TRBJ1-4 | 14
TGTGCCAGCAGTCCGACCACAGGGGTGGTCACTGAAGCTTTCTTT | CASSPTTGVVTEAFF | TRBV28 | few | TRBD1 | TRBJ1-1 | 15
TGTGCCAGTAGTATTCTCAGGGACCCCTATGGCTACACCTTC | CASSILRDPYGYTF | TRBV19 | . | . | TRBJ1-2 | 14
TGTGCCACCAGCAGAGGAACCCAACGGGATAAAGAGACCCAGTACTTC | CATSRGTQRDKETQYF | TRBV15 | . | . | TRBJ2-5 | 16
TGTGCCAGCAGCTTAGGGTCCCCATACAATGAGCAGTTCTTC | CASSLGSPYNEQFF | TRBV7-3 | many | . | TRBJ2-1 | 14
TGCAGCGTTGGAGGCAGGGGAAGTCTGAACGAGCAGTACTTC | CSVGGRGSLNEQYF | TRBV29-1 | many | . | TRBJ2-7 | 14
TGTGCCAGCAGCTTGATTGGATTTAATGAAAAACTGTTTTTT | CASSLIGFNEKLFF | TRBV7-8 | few | . | TRBJ1-4 | 14
TGTGCCAGCAGCTTAGGACACTACAATGAGCAGTACTTC | CASSLGHYNEQYF | TRBV7-9 | . | . | TRBJ2-7 | 13
TGTGCCAGCAGCGTAGGGTCTAGCGGGTGGTACAATGAGCAGTTCTTC | CASSVGSSGWYNEQFF | TRBV9 | many | TRBD2 | TRBJ2-1 | 16
TGCGCCAGCAGCCCGGGGGGGGCTACCTCCTACAATGAGCAGTTCTTC | CASSPGGATSYNEQFF | TRBV5-1 | many | TRBD2 | TRBJ2-1 | 16
TGTGCCAGCAGTTCGGCTGGCACAGATACGCAGTATTTT | CASSSAGTDTQYF | TRBV27 | many | . | TRBJ2-3 | 13
TGCAGCGCTCGAGACAGCCAAACTCAGCCCCAGCATTTT | CSARDSQTQPQHF | TRBV29-1 | many | . | TRBJ1-5 | 13
TGTGCCAGCAGTTTCTTAATCAACACCGGGGAGCTGTTTTTT | CASSFLINTGELFF | TRBV27 | . | . | TRBJ2-2 | 14
TGTGCCTGGAGTACGCCCGGGGGGTTCTATGGCTACACCTTC | CAWSTPGGFYGYTF | TRBV30 | many | . | TRBJ1-2 | 14
TGTGCCAGCAGTGCGGGAGCTATCGGCTACACCTTC | CASSAGAIGYTF | TRBV6-5 | few | . | TRBJ1-2 | 12
TGTGCCACCAGTGATCGAGACGGGTTCCCTTCGGGCTACACCTTC | CATSDRDGFPSGYTF | TRBV24-1 | . | . | TRBJ1-2 | 15
TGCAGTGCTAGAGACGCCGCTAGCGGGGGGGGGGATACGCAGTATTTT | CSARDAASGGGDTQYF | TRBV20-1 | . | TRBD2 | TRBJ2-3 | 16
TGCAGTGCTAGCGGACGTATGTATGGCCACACCTTC | CSASGRMYGHTF | TRBV20-1 | . | . | TRBJ1-2 | 12
TGTGCCATCAGTGCCAGCAATGAGCAGTTCTTC | CAISASNEQFF | TRBV10-3 | many | . | TRBJ2-1 | 11
TGTGCCACCAATGGACTGGGGAGAGAGACCCAGTACTTC | CATNGLGRETQYF | TRBV7-2 | many | . | TRBJ2-5 | 13
TGCGCCAGCAGCTTGGAAGGATTCACCTACGAGCAGTACTTC | CASSLEGFTYEQYF | TRBV5-1 | . | . | TRBJ2-7 | 14
TGCAGCGTAAAGCGGGCAGCTAATGAAAAACTGTTTTTT | CSVKRAANEKLFF | TRBV29-1 | . | . | TRBJ1-4 | 13
TGCGCCAGCAGCCGCGGACTGGGACTCTACGAGCAGTACTTC | CASSRGLGLYEQYF | TRBV4-1 | many | . | TRBJ2-7 | 14
TGCGCCAGCAGCTGGGGGGACAGGGACGCCGGGGAGCTGTTTTTT | CASSWGDRDAGELFF | TRBV5-1 | . | TRBD1 | TRBJ2-2 | 15
TGTGCCAGCAGTGAAATAGGGGGGCAAGAGACCCAGTACTTC | CASSEIGGQETQYF | TRBV2 | . | . | TRBJ2-5 | 14
TGTGCCAGCAGTTGGGGTAGGGTTTCCCTCACAGATACGCAGTATTTT | CASSWGRVSLTDTQYF | TRBV6-5 | many | . | TRBJ2-3 | 16
TGTGCCAACAGTTTGCGCTTAACAGATACGGAGTATTTT | CANSLRLTDTEYF | TRBV12-3/TRBV12-4 | . | . | TRBJ2-3 | 13
TGTGCCAGCTCACAGGGCGGTTTCTACGAGCAGTACTTC | CASSQGGFYEQYF | TRBV18 | many | . | TRBJ2-7 | 13
TGCGCCAGCGGGCGACTAGCGGCCAAGGAGTTGAATGAGCAGTTCTTC | CASGRLAAKELNEQFF | TRBV5-1 | . | TRBD2 | TRBJ2-1 | 16
TGTGCCAGCAGTTCAACCGGACAGGGGCGAGATGGCTACACCTTC | CASSSTGQGRDGYTF | TRBV28 | many | TRBD1 | TRBJ1-2 | 15
TGTGCCAGCAGCTTGGTTACAGGGTCGGCCGGGGAGCTGTTTTTT | CASSLVTGSAGELFF | TRBV5-5 | . | . | TRBJ2-2 | 15